This TCR beta chain is from a study of tumor and adjacent non-tumor tissue in lung cancer. Notes on the study in general: Shorter survival was associated with higher TCR diversity in tumors.

TCRbeta libraries were built with three rounds of nested PCR, modified from ARM-PCR. In TCRdb, the multiplex PCR reads were re-called with MiXCR into one record per CDR3 protein. The repertoire holds 90,000 or so distinct CDR3 sequences, 61% seen once, with roughly 15% in the top ten. RNA was extracted from bulk tissue without any cell sorting. Newly diagnosed lung cancer patients had thoracic surgery in China, August–late 2014, without prior chemotherapy. Germline assignment: CDR1 SQVTM and CDR2 ANQGSEA. The CDR3 extends over 13 amino acids. This clonotype was seen once. Its antigen remains unknown. The junction departs from the called germline gene at one end, perhaps through a read error.

The clonotype comes from a man in his 70s with non-small cell lung cancer. The sample comprised lung tumor tissue. The V gene is TRBV29-1, the J gene TRBJ1-2; 7 positions agree with TRBD1. In nucleotides, the CDR3 is TGCAGTGTTGCGAGACAGGGAGGCTATGGCAACACCTTC. Its translation is CSVARQGGYGNTF.